Following are 19 T cell receptor beta chains from one sample sequenced in a study of metastatic and nonmetastatic thyroid tumors. TCRdb re-called clones from the PCR reads using MiXCR. This table has 10,000 to 15,000 clones, 25% to 35% appearing once. Patients underwent thyroid surgery, and none had received any treatment before it. Sequenced: tumor tissue. Source of these receptors: a female donor with papillary thyroid cancer or a benign thyroid nodule (not recorded which). Some clones in this sample may be carry-over from other donors' samples.

This clone is judged medium-sized (0.01 to 0.1%). The chain links TRBV18 to TRBJ1-2; 9 bases line up with TRBD1. Germline V gene sequence: CDR1 KGHSH, CDR2 LQKENI. J lost 8 bases, V lost 0 bases, and 10 bases had no gene match. The CDR3 has 16 residues. CDR3 protein: CASSPPRRQGESGYTF. The DNA for the CDR3 is TGTGCCAGCTCACCACCCAGACGACAGGGGGAATCGGGCTACACCTTC.

The chain has TRBV11-2 and TRBJ1-1; 7 bases are shared with TRBD1. Germline V gives CDR1 SGHAT, CDR2 FQNNGV. The CDR3 contains 16 residues. V lost 0 bases, J lost 2 bases, and 6 bases stayed unmatched. This CDR3 reads CASSLDGTAINTEAFF. The CDR3 DNA is TGTGCCAGCAGCTTAGACGGGACAGCCATTAACACTGAAGCTTTCTTT.

Regarding this clone: An end of the junction does not agree with germline; a read error may underlie this. CDR3 sequence: CASRIRRAGRSSGANFLTF. The CDR3 nucleotides are TGTGCCAGCAGGATACGCCGGGCAGGTAGGTCCTCTGGGGCCAACTTCCTGACTTTC. The chain has TRBV11-2 and TRBJ2-6; a weak D match, TRBD1 (5 bases). The CDR3 consists of 19 residues. CDR1 and CDR2 (germline): SGHAT, FQNNGV.

By share, this clone counts as medium-sized. The chain employs TRBV28 and TRBJ2-7, with D perhaps TRBD1 (5 bases). Germline V gene lookup returns CDR1 MDHEN and CDR2 SYDVKM. CDR3 length: 15 residues. V was cut by 1 base and J by 2 bases, with 12 bases left in between. The CDR3 DNA reads as TGTGCCAGCAGTTTATACCCAGGACAAACCTACGAGCAGTACTTC. Translating gives CASSLYPGQTYEQYF.

At least ten counts were recorded for this clone. The gene calls are TRBV5-5 and TRBJ1-6, with D unclear. V was cut by 4 bases and J by 3 bases, with 14 bases left in between. The CDR3 sequence is 16 residues long. CDR1 and CDR2 from the germline V gene are SGHKS and YYEKEE (reference sequence). The CDR3 loop reads CASSGRTANYNSPLHF. DNA for the CDR3: TGTGCCAGCAGCGGGAGGACGGCGAACTATAATTCACCCCTCCACTTT. Variable domain in full (rest from reference TRBV5-5 and TRBJ1-6): DAGVTQSPTHLIKTRGQQVTLRCSPISGHKSVSWYQQVLGQGPQFIFQYYEKEERGRGNFPDRFSARQFPNYSSELNVNALLLGDSALYLCASSGRTANYNSPLHFGNGTRLTVT.

This clone was counted many times. The rearrangement joins TRBV27 to TRBJ1-5, with unresolved D. The CDR3 contains 16 residues. From germline, CDR1 is MNHEY and CDR2 SMNVEV (reference sequence). Trimming stripped 2 bases from V and 4 bases from J, with 15 bases between. CDR3 region: CASSLKPRTGNQPQHF. DNA of the CDR3: TGTGCCAGCAGTTTAAAGCCCCGGACGGGTAATCAGCCCCAGCATTTT.

Turning to this clone: At one of its ends the junction is not consistent with the germline gene, which may arise from a read error. This chain links TRBV28 with TRBJ2-7; 10 bases agree with TRBD1. The CDR3 loop spans 13 amino acids. Germline CDR1 reads MDHEN; CDR2 reads SYDVKM. CDR3 residues: CASLDRGRYERYF. Here the CDR3 DNA reads TGTGCCAGCCTTGACAGGGGGCGGTATGAGCGGTACTTC. Based on the CDR3 plus reference TRBV28 and TRBJ2-7, the full variable domain is DVKVTQSSRYLVKRTGEKVFLECVQDMDHENMFWYRQDPGLGLRLIYFSYDVKMKEKGDIPEGYSVSREKKERFSLILESASTNQTSMYLCASLDRGRYERYFGPGTRLTVT.

There are many counts of this clone. The V call is TRBV20-1, the J call TRBJ1-1, with D possibly TRBD1 on 5 matching bases. CDR3 length equals 13 residues. V was cut by 5 bases and J by 0 bases, with 10 bases left in between. The germline CDR1 and CDR2 sequences are DFQATT and SNEGSKA (reference sequence). CDR3 sequence: CSAGTALNTEAFF. CDR3 DNA sequence: TGCAGTGCTGGGACGGCTTTGAACACTGAAGCTTTCTTT.

This clone was found once. The chain joins TRBV20-1 to TRBJ2-5; TRBD2 aligns across 12 bases. V lost 5 bases and J lost 2; bases outside the gene matches: 6. The CDR3 sequence is 15 residues long. The germline gives CDR1 DFQATT, CDR2 SNEGSKA (reference sequence). The CDR3 reads CSAGWTSGIQETQYF. CDR3 nucleotide sequence: TGCAGTGCTGGATGGACTAGCGGGATTCAAGAGACCCAGTACTTC.

Only one count was recorded for this clone. The J gene is TRBJ2-3, the V gene TRBV5-1; 12 bases are shared with TRBD2. The J segment lost 4 bases and the V segment lost 3 bases, leaving 9 bases of the junction unmatched. Germline V CDR1 and CDR2: SGHRS, YFSETQ. This CDR3 contains 17 residues. Here the CDR3 reads CASSWLTSGSVADTQYF. CDR3 nucleotides: TGCGCCAGCAGCTGGTTGACTAGCGGGAGTGTGGCAGATACGCAGTATTTT.

The chain is built from TRBV30 and TRBJ2-7; the D gene is possibly TRBD2 (5 bases). The CDR3 length is 13 residues. The V end lost 4 bases, the J end lost 4 bases, and 14 bases lay between the germline ends. Germline V CDR1 and CDR2: GTSNPN, SVGIG (reference sequence). Here the CDR3 reads CAWIRGPGYEQYF. CDR3 in DNA: TGTGCCTGGATACGCGGGCCTGGGTACGAGCAGTACTTC.

The chain links TRBV7-2 to TRBJ2-1; D call uncertain. V dropped 4 bases and J dropped 6 bases, with 13 bases sitting between them. The CDR3 has 14 residues. Per the germline V gene, CDR1 is SGHTA and CDR2 is FQGNSA. CDR3 sequence reads: CASSSDFSGNEQFF. The CDR3 nucleotides read TGTGCCAGCAGCTCGGATTTTTCAGGCAATGAGCAGTTCTTC. Based on the CDR3 plus reference TRBV7-2 and TRBJ2-1, the full variable domain is GAGVSQSPSNKVTEKGKDVELRCDPISGHTALYWYRQSLGQGLEFLIYFQGNSAPDKSGLPSDRFSAERTGGSVSTLTIQRTQQEDSAVYLCASSSDFSGNEQFFGPGTRLTVL.

The rearrangement joins TRBV7-8 to TRBJ1-1; D possibly corresponds to TRBD1 (6 bases). V lost 1 base, J lost 4 bases, and 13 bases lay in between. Germline CDR1 and CDR2: SGHVS and FQNEAQ. This CDR3 contains 15 residues. CDR3 residues: CASSLVGGTATEAFF. The CDR3 bases are TGTGCCAGCAGCTTAGTGGGGGGCACGGCCACTGAAGCTTTCTTT.

Details on this clone: The junction and the germline gene differ at one end; a read error may be behind it. The V call is TRBV20-1, the J call TRBJ2-1; 8 positions agree with TRBD2. Germline-derived CDR1 and CDR2 are DFQATT and SNEGSKA (reference sequence). The CDR3 is 16 residues long. This CDR3 reads CGARDGSGRPYNEQFF. The CDR3 nucleotides read TGCGGTGCTAGAGATGGGAGCGGGAGACCCTACAATGAGCAGTTCTTC.

This clone is labeled as medium-sized. This chain links TRBV28 with TRBJ1-6; D perhaps matches TRBD1 (6 bases). Germline V lookup: CDR1 MDHEN, CDR2 SYDVKM. Trimming took off 3 bases at V and 9 bases at J, with 15 bases between the two ends. This CDR3 has 15 amino acids. As DNA, the CDR3 is TGTGCCAGCAGTTTTGGCGGGGGGCGGATTTCACCCCTCCACTTT. It specifies CASSFGGGRISPLHF. Full variable domain (outside the CDR3, taken from reference TRBV28 and TRBJ1-6): DVKVTQSSRYLVKRTGEKVFLECVQDMDHENMFWYRQDPGLGLRLIYFSYDVKMKEKGDIPEGYSVSREKKERFSLILESASTNQTSMYLCASSFGGGRISPLHFGNGTRLTVT.

This clone occurred many times. Sequence at one end of the junction differs from germline and may be a read error. The chain is built from TRBV9 and TRBJ1-3; D is uncertain. The CDR3 is 17 residues long. Looked up from germline, CDR1 is SGDLS and CDR2 is YYNGEE. This chain's CDR3 is CASGVRAIPSSGNTIYF. In DNA form, the CDR3 reads TGTGCCAGCGGCGTACGTGCGATTCCTAGCTCTGGAAACACCATATATTTT. Full variable domain (missing parts from reference TRBV9 and TRBJ1-3): DSGVTQTPKHLITATGQRVTLRCSPRSGDLSVYWYQQSLDQGLQFLIQYYNGEERAKGNILERFSAQQFPDLHSELNLSSLELGDSALYFCASGVRAIPSSGNTIYFGEGSWLTVV.

In its sample, this clone was seen many times. CDR3 DNA: TGTGCCAGCACCCTAGTAGATACGCAGTATTTT. This codes for CASTLVDTQYF. V and J are TRBV27 and TRBJ2-3; D remains unclear. V lost 7 bases and J 5 bases, leaving 7 bases between the germline ends. The CDR3 extends over 11 amino acids. Looked up from germline, CDR1 is MNHEY and CDR2 is SMNVEV (reference sequence).

J is TRBJ2-1 and V is TRBV19, with D tentatively TRBD2 (6 bases). The ends were cut back, 4 bases at V and 6 bases at J, with 25 bases in the middle. Looked up from germline, CDR1 is LNHDA and CDR2 is SQIVND (reference sequence). The length of the CDR3 is 18 residues. CDR3 residues: CASSNEPWGELVGNEQFF. The DNA of the CDR3 is TGTGCCAGTAGTAATGAACCCTGGGGGGAGCTGGTGGGCAATGAGCAGTTCTTC.

The rearrangement uses TRBV20-1 and TRBJ1-2; 7 bases fit TRBD1. This CDR3 is built from 11 residues. CDR1 and CDR2 (germline): DFQATT, SNEGSKA (reference sequence). The CDR3 is CRPTGDYGYTF. For the CDR3, the DNA is TGCAGGCCAACAGGGGACTATGGCTACACCTTC.